What follows are 29 T cell receptor beta chains derived from one specimen sequenced in a study of blood T cell repertoires in COVID-19. Method: immunoSEQ multiplex PCR; TCRdb's copy keeps in-frame clones and lacks some. Here the sample spans around 480,000 clones, about 85% being singletons. Material for sequencing was PBMCs or T cells enriched from blood (not recorded which). Receptors originate from a woman under 30 who had recovered from COVID-19.

The J gene is TRBJ1-2, the V gene TRBV6-6, with D possibly TRBD1 on 5 matching bases. The V gene lost 5 bases and the J gene lost 8 bases, with 15 bases spanning the gap. The CDR3 runs 13 residues. Germline CDR1 and CDR2: MNHNY and SVGAGI (reference sequence). The CDR3 reads CASSRQGAIGYTF. In DNA, the CDR3 is TGTGCCAGCAGTCGCCAGGGTGCGATCGGCTACACCTTC.

The V and J genes are TRBV29-1 and TRBJ2-3, with D perhaps matching TRBD1 (6 bases). Germline assignment: CDR1 SQVTM and CDR2 ANQGSEA. Trimming removed 6 bases at V and 2 bases at J, with 15 bases between. The CDR3 runs to 14 residues. The CDR3 nucleotides are TGCAGCGTCTGGACAGCCGAACCCACAGATACGCAGTATTTT. Amino acids: CSVWTAEPTDTQYF.

This clone was seen only a few times. At the DNA level, this CDR3 is encoded by other sequences in the same sample as well. This chain joins TRBV29-1 and TRBJ2-1, with TRBD1 matching over 8 bases. Germline V gives CDR1 SQVTM, CDR2 ANQGSEA. J was trimmed by 7 bases and V by 4 bases; bases with no gene match: 6. This CDR3 region has 13 residues. The DNA of the CDR3 is TGCAGCGTTGGGAGACAGGGGCCGAATGAGCAGTTCTTC. The encoded protein is CSVGRQGPNEQFF.

The chain carries TRBV6-1 and TRBJ2-1; D perhaps matches TRBD2 (5 bases). Per the germline V gene, CDR1 is MNHNS and CDR2 is SASEGT. The CDR3 extends over 15 amino acids. The V gene lost 3 bases and the J gene lost 5 bases, with 14 bases spanning the gap. Here the CDR3 reads CASSDGREWDNEQFF. In nucleotides, the CDR3 is TGTGCCAGCAGTGACGGAAGGGAGTGGGACAATGAGCAGTTCTTC.

The J gene is TRBJ1-3, the V gene TRBV7-2; perhaps TRBD1 as D (5 bases). Germline CDR1 and CDR2: SGHTA and FQGNSA. The CDR3 is 14 amino acids. V shed 5 bases and J shed 4 bases, with 12 bases lying between them. The CDR3 here is CASSLRTLGNTIYF. The CDR3 DNA sequence: TGTGCCAGCAGCCTCCGGACACTGGGAAACACCATATATTTT.

V is TRBV12-3 or TRBV12-4 and J is TRBJ1-1, with 7 bases aligning to TRBD1. The ends lost 3 bases at V and 7 bases at J; junction bases unmatched: 5. This CDR3 is 13 amino acids long. CDR3 in DNA: TGTGCCAGCAGTTTCTCCGGGACAGATGAAGCTTTCTTT. Its protein is CASSFSGTDEAFF.

This chain connects TRBV18 to TRBJ1-6; TRBD1 aligns across 12 bases. V was clipped by 2 bases and J by 6 bases; unmatched bases: 2. This CDR3 region has 16 residues. From germline, CDR1 is KGHSH and CDR2 LQKENI. The CDR3 DNA follows: TGTGCCAGCTCACCAGGGACAGGGGGCTTTAATTCACCCCTCCACTTT. Protein: CASSPGTGGFNSPLHF.

The rearrangement links TRBV27 to TRBJ1-1; 10 bases agree with TRBD1. Germline loops: CDR1 MNHEY, CDR2 SMNVEV (reference sequence). The CDR3 runs to 15 residues. V dropped 5 bases and J dropped 6; count of bases not matched to a gene: 9. Here the CDR3 DNA reads TGTGCCAGCAGTGCCCGAGACAGGGGGCACGCTGAAGCTTTCTTT. The encoded protein is CASSARDRGHAEAFF.

The gene calls are TRBV30 and TRBJ1-1; D is unresolved. Germline V CDR1 and CDR2: GTSNPN, SVGIG (reference sequence). Trimming shortened V by 0 bases and J by 0 bases, and 5 bases separated the two germline ends. The CDR3 consists of 13 residues. In DNA, the CDR3 is TGTGCCTGGAGTGTTATAATGAACACTGAAGCTTTCTTT. Protein product: CAWSVIMNTEAFF. Supplemented by reference TRBV30 and TRBJ1-1, the full variable domain reads SQTIHQWPATLVQPVGSPLSLECTVEGTSNPNLYWYRQAAGRGLQLLFYSVGIGQISSEVPQNLSASRPQDRQFILSSKKLLLSDSGFYLCAWSVIMNTEAFFGQGTRLTVV.

The chain links TRBV5-1 to TRBJ2-3, with 7 bases matching TRBD2. CDR1 and CDR2 from the germline V gene are SGHRS and YFSETQ. This CDR3 has 17 amino acids. V was clipped by 0 bases and J by 4 bases; unmatched bases: 11. The CDR3 bases are TGCGCCAGCAGCTTGGAAGGGCCCAGCGGGGTCCCAGATACGCAGTATTTT. As protein: CASSLEGPSGVPDTQYF.

The rearrangement joins TRBV5-6 to TRBJ2-5, with D hard to call. Germline CDR1 and CDR2: SGHDT and YYEEEE. Trimming cost V 4 bases and J 0 bases, with 4 bases left between them. The length of the CDR3 is 12 residues. Written as DNA, the CDR3 is TGTGCCAGCAGCCCGTACCAAGAGACCCAGTACTTC. Encoded protein: CASSPYQETQYF. Full variable domain (remainder filled in from reference TRBV5-6 and TRBJ2-5): DAGVTQSPTHLIKTRGQQVTLRCSPKSGHDTVSWYQQALGQGPQFIFQYYEEEERQRGNFPDRFSGHQFPNYSSELNVNALLLGDSALYLCASSPYQETQYFGPGTRLLVL.

This chain connects TRBV13 to TRBJ1-2; a weak D match, TRBD1 (6 bases). The CDR3 loop spans 14 amino acids. Trimming pared 4 bases from V and 0 bases from J, leaving 9 bases between. The germline CDR1 and CDR2 sequences are PRHDT and FYEKMQ (reference sequence). The CDR3 nucleotides are TGTGCCAGCAGCTCTCGGACAGCTAACTATGGCTACACCTTC. Protein product: CASSSRTANYGYTF.

The genes are TRBV7-9 and TRBJ1-5, with TRBD1 as a possible D gene (5 bases). Trimming cost V 1 base and J 5 bases, with 12 bases left between them. The germline CDR1 and CDR2 sequences are SEHNR and FQNEAQ (reference sequence). The CDR3 extends over 15 amino acids. The CDR3 bases are TGTGCCAGCAGCTTAGGGGCAGGGATCGATCAGCCCCAGCATTTT. Amino acid sequence: CASSLGAGIDQPQHF.

The CDR3 nucleotides read TGTGCCAGCAGCTTACCAGGGGCGAACCCCCTCTATGGCTACACCTTC. This sequence encodes CASSLPGANPLYGYTF. The chain has TRBV7-9 and TRBJ1-2, with D possibly matching TRBD1 (6 bases). CDR1 is SEHNR and CDR2 is FQNEAQ in the germline V gene (reference sequence). The CDR3 is made up of 16 amino acids. The V end was cut by 2 bases, the J end by 4 bases, with 17 bases between.

The V and J genes are TRBV30 and TRBJ1-4; TRBD1 might be the D (6 bases). With 5 bases removed from V and 5 bases from J, the gap between germline ends came to 12 bases. Germline V lookup: CDR1 GTSNPN, CDR2 SVGIG (reference sequence). The CDR3 extends over 13 amino acids. The CDR3, as DNA: TGTGCCTGGCGGACAGCGGGAAATGAAAAACTGTTTTTT. Encoded protein: CAWRTAGNEKLFF.

J is TRBJ1-2 and V is TRBV14, with D unclear. Germline V gene sequence: CDR1 SGHDN, CDR2 FVKESK. Trimming shortened V by 4 bases and J by 4 bases, and 10 bases separated the two germline ends. The CDR3 spans 13 residues. The CDR3, as DNA: TGTGCCAGCAGCCCCGGACTGATCTATGGCTACACCTTC. Translated: CASSPGLIYGYTF.

This clone was detected only a few times. The chain combines TRBV19 with TRBJ1-1, with D possibly TRBD1 on 6 matching bases. The CDR3 consists of 15 residues. Per germline, CDR1 LNHDA and CDR2 SQIVND (reference sequence). Trimming cost V 3 bases and J 4 bases, with 15 bases left between them. The CDR3 here is CASSIIQGSSTEAFF. DNA for the CDR3: TGTGCCAGTAGTATCATTCAGGGGTCTAGCACTGAAGCTTTCTTT.

The V call is TRBV6-5, the J call TRBJ1-2; no reliable D call. From germline, CDR1 is MNHEY and CDR2 SVGAGI. V was pared by 9 bases and J by 3 bases, with 14 bases between. The CDR3 has 13 amino acids. CDR3 coding DNA: TGTGCCAGTACAGTAAACGGGGACTATGGCTACACCTTC. Amino acids: CASTVNGDYGYTF.

J is TRBJ1-1 and V is TRBV28; 8 positions match TRBD1. The trim removed 7 bases at V and 5 bases at J, leaving 12 bases unmatched. CDR3 length: 15 residues. Germline CDR1 and CDR2: MDHEN and SYDVKM. The CDR3 sequence is CASNPTGQGGTEAFF. CDR3 nucleotide sequence: TGTGCCAGCAACCCCACAGGACAGGGAGGGACTGAAGCTTTCTTT.

The gene calls are TRBV18 and TRBJ1-3, with 7 bases identical to TRBD1. Per germline, CDR1 KGHSH and CDR2 LQKENI. This CDR3 has 14 amino acids. With V trimmed by 3 bases and J by 2 bases, 1 base remained unmatched. The CDR3 region has the DNA TGTGCCAGCTCACCGGACAGGACTGGAAACACCATATATTTT. Its translation: CASSPDRTGNTIYF. Full variable domain (outside the CDR3, taken from reference TRBV18 and TRBJ1-3): NAGVMQNPRHLVRRRGQEARLRCSPMKGHSHVYWYRQLPEEGLKFMVYLQKENIIDESGMPKERFSAEFPKEGPSILRIQQVVRGDSAAYFCASSPDRTGNTIYFGEGSWLTVV.

The chain links TRBV18 to TRBJ1-3; 7 bases line up with TRBD1. The junction had 2 bases not matched to a gene; V was cut back by 3 bases and J by 0 bases. The germline V gene has CDR1 KGHSH and CDR2 LQKENI. This CDR3 has 15 residues. The CDR3 loop is CASSPTGNSGNTIYF. The CDR3, as DNA: TGTGCCAGCTCACCGACAGGGAACTCTGGAAACACCATATATTTT.

CDR3 amino acids: CASTPLSGFNEQFF. CDR3 in DNA: TGTGCCAGCACCCCTTTGTCGGGGTTCAATGAGCAGTTCTTC. V gene TRBV7-2 combines with J gene TRBJ2-1; TRBD2 might be the D (5 bases). Trimming removed 7 bases at V and 6 bases at J, with 16 bases between. The germline V gene has CDR1 SGHTA and CDR2 FQGNSA. This CDR3 region has 14 residues.

The V gene is TRBV7-9, the J gene TRBJ2-3; D unclear. V gave up 7 bases and J gave up 8 bases, with 13 bases separating them. The CDR3 runs to 12 residues. Germline V gives CDR1 SEHNR, CDR2 FQNEAQ (reference sequence). The CDR3 loop reads CASTPTLGTQYF. The CDR3 coding sequence is TGTGCCAGCACCCCGACTTTGGGTACGCAGTATTTT.

This chain connects TRBV6-5 to TRBJ1-1; 8 bases fit TRBD1. CDR1 and CDR2 (germline): MNHEY, SVGAGI. The CDR3 covers 14 residues. The junction had 8 bases not matched to a gene; V was cut back by 5 bases and J by 6 bases. The CDR3, as DNA: TGTGCCAGCAGTAGGACAGGGCCTAGGTCTGAAGCTTTCTTT. Translation: CASSRTGPRSEAFF.

This clone was detected a few times. The genes are TRBV23-1 and TRBJ2-1, with D tentatively TRBD1 (5 bases). TRBV23-1 is designated an ORF whose function remains uncertain. V was clipped by 0 bases and J by 7 bases, with 16 bases between them. The CDR3 totals 16 residues. As DNA, the CDR3 is TGCGCCAGCAGTCAATCGCGGCAGGGTATGTTGAATGAGCAGTTCTTC. Translation: CASSQSRQGMLNEQFF.

V and J are TRBV5-1 and TRBJ1-4; D is possibly TRBD1 (6 bases). Germline values: CDR1 SGHRS, CDR2 YFSETQ. The CDR3 is 12 residues long. Trimming removed 4 bases at V and 8 bases at J, with 9 bases between. The CDR3 DNA reads as TGCGCCAGCAGCACGGACAGAGAAAAACTGTTTTTT. This encodes CASSTDREKLFF.

This sequence joins TRBV29-1 and TRBJ2-1; 7 bases fit TRBD2. CDR1 is SQVTM, CDR2 ANQGSEA, per germline. The CDR3 covers 14 residues. V shed 4 bases, J shed 5 bases, and the junction held 8 bases outside the gene matches. In nucleotides, the CDR3 is TGCAGCGTTGTGGGGGAGGGTATCGACAATGAGCAGTTCTTC. The encoded protein is CSVVGEGIDNEQFF.

The V gene is TRBV6-5, the J gene TRBJ1-2; 7 bases are a match to TRBD1. The J segment lost 6 bases and the V segment lost 7 bases, leaving 8 bases of the junction unmatched. The CDR3 consists of 13 residues. Germline CDR1 MNHEY, CDR2 SVGAGI. CDR3 residues: CASTDREKNGYTF. In DNA form, the CDR3 reads TGTGCCAGCACCGACAGGGAGAAAAATGGCTACACCTTC.

The rearrangement joins TRBV10-3 to TRBJ1-2; D remains unclear. The CDR3 length is 13 residues. V shed 5 bases and J shed 0 bases, with 7 bases lying between them. Germline CDR1 ENHRY, CDR2 SYGVKD. The CDR3 bases are TGTGCCATCAGTTCTACAGCTAACTATGGCTACACCTTC. As protein: CAISSTANYGYTF.